The text below deals with one TCR beta chain. The assay was immunoSEQ multiplex PCR, and TCRdb's table has in-frame clones only and misses some. The sample holds about 220,000 clones, roughly four fifths seen once. The data derive from a study of blood T cell repertoires in COVID-19. About the research overall: From the United States, Italy and Spain came samples of acute and convalescent COVID-19. T cells, B-cell-depleted T cells, or PBMCs supplied cDNA or gDNA.

The cohort comprised adults aged about 18 to 90 years residing in approximately 25 US areas. This CDR3 is built from 15 residues. Losses at the gene ends were 4 bases for V and 4 bases for J; bases not matched to a gene: 5. The germline gives CDR1 SGDLS, CDR2 YYNGEE. This chain links TRBV9 with TRBJ2-3, with TRBD2 matching over 11 bases. Sequencing used PBMCs or T cells enriched from blood (not recorded which). The sequence was collected from a woman aged 40 to 50 with acute COVID-19. The CDR3 loop is CASSLTSGSSDTQYF. As DNA, the CDR3 is TGTGCCAGCAGCCTTACTAGCGGGAGTTCAGATACGCAGTATTTT.